Sequencing of this T cell receptor (beta chain) was carried out in a study of blood T cells in healthy people across ages. CDR3 length equals 13 residues. V lost 3 bases and J 7 bases, leaving 15 bases between the germline ends. Germline V gene data show CDR1 as DFQATT and CDR2 as SNEGSKA (reference sequence). Using a J-beta primer mix together with a sample-barcoded 5' primer, a second PCR was run for about 6 to 11 cycles. TCRdb reanalysed the 5' RACE reads using MiXCR and keeps one entry per CDR3 protein. The sample lists roughly 560,000 distinct CDR3 sequences, less than 25% occurring once. This sample was shared with a second study, whose subject was T cells of mothers and their children.

Source material: blood. The chain uses TRBV20-1 and TRBJ2-5; TRBD1 or TRBD2 may be the D gene (5 bases each). The source of this sequence is a boy aged 5-17 years in good health. In DNA, the CDR3 is TGCAGTGCTAGCGACAGCCGGGGTGGGACCCAGTACTTC. Protein: CSASDSRGGTQYF.